The 32 T cell receptor beta chains below all came from one sample that was sequenced in a study of blood T cell repertoires in COVID-19. The repertoire was sequenced with immunoSEQ multiplex PCR; TCRdb's copy has only in-frame clones and lacks some. The sample has roughly 38,000 clones; less than 80% are singletons. Sequenced: peripheral blood. The source of these receptors is a man between 65 and 85 years old with COVID-19, enrolled during active disease.

This clone has only a few counts. The chain links TRBV7-2 to TRBJ1-6; D not certain. Germline V CDR1 and CDR2: SGHTA, FQGNSA. This CDR3 is 16 amino acids long. Trimming stripped 5 bases from V and 0 bases from J, with 11 bases between. The CDR3 reads CASSPVGSSYNSPLHF. The CDR3 coding sequence is TGTGCCAGCAGCCCCGTTGGGAGCTCCTATAATTCACCCCTCCACTTT.

This sequence joins TRBV3-1 (or the pseudogene TRBV3-2) and TRBJ1-1; 8 positions agree with TRBD1. CDR3 length: 14 residues. In germline, CDR1 is LGHDT, CDR2 YNNKEL (reference sequence). V lost 4 bases, J lost 4 bases, and 5 bases stayed unmatched. This CDR3 is CASSPQTGATEAFF. The CDR3 DNA is TGTGCCAGCAGCCCACAGACAGGGGCCACTGAAGCTTTCTTT.

The CDR3 protein is CASSLVVIGSGNTIYF. The CDR3 region has the DNA TGTGCCAGCAGCTTGGTAGTTATCGGCTCTGGAAACACCATATATTTT. This chain connects TRBV7-9 to TRBJ1-3; D is unclear. The CDR3 runs to 16 residues. With 3 bases removed from V and 0 bases from J, the gap between germline ends came to 12 bases. The germline gives CDR1 SEHNR, CDR2 FQNEAQ (reference sequence). The full variable domain, with the rest looked up from reference TRBV7-9 and TRBJ1-3, is DTGVSQNPRHKITKRGQNVTFRCDPISEHNRLYWYRQTLGQGPEFLTYFQNEAQLEKSRLLSDRFSAERPKGSFSTLEIQRTEQGDSAMYLCASSLVVIGSGNTIYFGEGSWLTVV.

The chain recombines TRBV19 with TRBJ2-1; 10 positions agree with TRBD2. V lost 10 bases and J lost 6; bases outside the gene matches: 6. The CDR3 is made up of 13 amino acids. The germline V gene has CDR1 LNHDA and CDR2 SQIVND (reference sequence). The CDR3 loop reads CATGRLAGNEQFF. The CDR3 DNA sequence: TGTGCCACTGGGAGACTAGCGGGCAATGAGCAGTTCTTC.

The chain recombines TRBV11-1 with TRBJ2-3; D gene unclear. Trimming pared 1 base from V and 0 bases from J, leaving 5 bases between. Per germline, CDR1 SGHAT and CDR2 FQDESV (reference sequence). This CDR3 comprises 14 residues. The CDR3 region is CASSLVGSTDTQYF. CDR3 coding DNA: TGTGCCAGCAGCTTAGTGGGCAGCACAGATACGCAGTATTTT.

The gene calls are TRBV6-5 and TRBJ1-1; D not certain. Germline CDR1 reads MNHEY; CDR2 reads SVGAGI. Trimming cost V 2 bases and J 4 bases, with 8 bases left between them. The CDR3 extends over 13 amino acids. CDR3 sequence (DNA): TGTGCCAGCAGTTACCGGGGAAGCACTGAAGCTTTCTTT. Encoded protein: CASSYRGSTEAFF.

This chain connects TRBV9 to TRBJ1-3; tentative D call: TRBD1 (6 bases). The CDR3 length is 15 residues. CDR1 is SGDLS and CDR2 is YYNGEE in the germline V gene. V was pared by 0 bases and J by 0 bases, with 7 bases between. The CDR3 here is CASSVVGGSGNTIYF. The CDR3 bases are TGTGCCAGCAGCGTAGTAGGGGGCTCTGGAAACACCATATATTTT.

This clone was picked up a small number of times. This chain joins TRBV28 and TRBJ1-3; 8 bases are shared with TRBD1. The germline V gene encodes CDR1 MDHEN and CDR2 SYDVKM. V lost 6 bases to trimming and J lost 4 bases; unmatched junction nucleotides: 8. The CDR3 sequence is 15 residues long. CDR3 bases: TGTGCCAGCAGCTCAGCAGGGGGCTCGGGAAACACCATATATTTT. This encodes CASSSAGGSGNTIYF.

This clone has a single count. The V gene is TRBV18, the J gene TRBJ2-4; D might be TRBD1 (7 bases). This CDR3 contains 16 residues. The germline gives CDR1 KGHSH, CDR2 LQKENI. V dropped 3 bases and J dropped 7 bases, with 19 bases sitting between them. CDR3 in DNA: TGTGCCAGCTCACCTTTGGAGGGGGCGATAGGGAACATTCAGTACTTC. It encodes CASSPLEGAIGNIQYF.

V usage is TRBV10-3 and J usage is TRBJ1-5; D is undetermined. There are 13 residues in the CDR3. V was clipped by 2 bases and J by 4 bases, with 6 bases between them. The V gene's germline CDR1 is ENHRY and CDR2 SYGVKD. CDR3 sequence: CAISERENQPQHF. In nucleotides, the CDR3 is TGTGCCATCAGTGAGAGGGAGAATCAGCCCCAGCATTTT.

This chain links TRBV28 with TRBJ1-5; 10 positions match TRBD1. Trimming cost V 0 bases and J 3 bases; bases outside gene matches: 2. Germline CDR1 is MDHEN and CDR2 is SYDVKM. The CDR3 totals 16 residues. CDR3 region: CASSLWDRGVNQPQHF. CDR3 nucleotides: TGTGCCAGCAGTTTATGGGACAGGGGGGTCAATCAGCCCCAGCATTTT.

The chain is built from TRBV5-1 and TRBJ2-3; possible D gene TRBD1, 5 bases. This CDR3 is built from 15 residues. Per the germline V gene, CDR1 is SGHRS and CDR2 is YFSETQ. Trimming cost V 3 bases and J 2 bases, with 13 bases left between them. CDR3 region: CASSSGGANTDTQYF. The CDR3, as DNA: TGCGCCAGCAGCTCGGGTGGGGCCAACACAGATACGCAGTATTTT.

The genes are TRBV6-5 and TRBJ2-7; 7 bases match TRBD2. The CDR3 is 15 residues long. Germline loops: CDR1 MNHEY, CDR2 SVGAGI. V lost 0 bases, J lost 2 bases, and 4 bases stayed unmatched. The CDR3 DNA reads TGTGCCAGCAGTTACTCTCGGCTAGCGGCCTACGAGCAGTACTTC. Its protein product is CASSYSRLAAYEQYF.

This rearrangement joins TRBV28 to TRBJ1-5; TRBD1 agrees at 9 bases. This CDR3 is built from 15 residues. Trimming took 3 bases from V and 6 from J; bases not matched to a gene: 6. CDR1 and CDR2 (germline): MDHEN, SYDVKM. DNA for the CDR3: TGTGCCAGCAGTTTTGGGGACAGGGTGGGTCAGCCCCAGCATTTT. Translation: CASSFGDRVGQPQHF.

The table lists this clone with a few counts. The DNA of the CDR3 is TGTGCCAGCAGCCAAGCTAGCGGGAGCTCCGAGCAGTACTTC. The encoded protein is CASSQASGSSEQYF. V gene TRBV4-2 combines with J gene TRBJ2-7, with TRBD2 identical over 10 bases. Germline V gene lookup returns CDR1 LGHNA and CDR2 YNFKEQ. The CDR3 length is 14 residues. With 1 base clipped from V and 6 bases from J, the junction kept 3 bases outside the gene matches.

The gene calls are TRBV9 and TRBJ2-7; possibly TRBD2 for D (5 bases). The CDR3 totals 14 residues. The V end lost 3 bases, the J end lost 3 bases, and 13 bases lay between the germline ends. Germline V gene sequence: CDR1 SGDLS, CDR2 YYNGEE. In DNA, the CDR3 is TGTGCCAGCAGCGCCCGGGAACCCTACTACGAGCAGTACTTC. Amino acids: CASSAREPYYEQYF.

This clone has a count of ten or more. V usage is TRBV10-3 and J usage is TRBJ2-3; weak D call: TRBD2 (6 bases). The CDR3 spans 14 residues. The germline V gene encodes CDR1 ENHRY and CDR2 SYGVKD. The V and J ends lost 3 bases and 4 bases respectively, with 11 bases between them. The CDR3: CAISDKGGPDTQYF. The CDR3 nucleotides are TGTGCCATCAGTGATAAGGGAGGCCCAGATACGCAGTATTTT.

The V and J genes are TRBV10-2 and TRBJ2-2, with 7 nucleotides matching TRBD2. This CDR3 spans 14 amino acids. CDR1 is WSHSY and CDR2 is SAAADI in the germline V gene. V lost 3 bases to trimming and J lost 5 bases; unmatched junction nucleotides: 3. CDR3 DNA: TGCGCCAGCAGTGATGGCGGGAGAACCGGGGAGCTGTTTTTT. Translation: CASSDGGRTGELFF.

This clone has just a few counts. CDR3 in amino acids: CASSPTGADYGYTF. DNA of the CDR3: TGTGCCAGCTCCCCGACAGGGGCGGACTATGGCTACACCTTC. The chain is built from TRBV18 and TRBJ1-2, with 8 bases matching TRBD1. Germline CDR1 is KGHSH and CDR2 is LQKENI. There are 14 residues in the CDR3. With V trimmed by 6 bases and J by 3 bases, 6 bases remained unmatched. Combining the CDR3 with reference TRBV18 and TRBJ1-2 gives the whole variable domain NAGVMQNPRHLVRRRGQEARLRCSPMKGHSHVYWYRQLPEEGLKFMVYLQKENIIDESGMPKERFSAEFPKEGPSILRIQQVVRGDSAAYFCASSPTGADYGYTFGSGTRLTVV.

This clone was detected ten times or more. The V and J genes are TRBV4-1 and TRBJ2-3, with 8 bases identical to TRBD2. CDR3 size: 17 residues. Per the germline V gene, CDR1 is MGHRA and CDR2 is YSYEKL. V shed 0 bases, J shed 0 bases, and the junction held 5 bases outside the gene matches. CDR3 amino acids: CASSQDFTSGSTDTQYF. CDR3 nucleotides: TGCGCCAGCAGCCAAGATTTCACTAGCGGCAGCACAGATACGCAGTATTTT.

This clone was seen a few times. The chain combines TRBV4-1 with TRBJ2-1, with D possibly being TRBD2 (6 bases). V lost 0 bases and J lost 4, with 7 bases in between. This CDR3 is built from 14 residues. CDR1 and CDR2 from the germline V gene are MGHRA and YSYEKL. The CDR3, as DNA: TGCGCCAGCAGCCAAGATGCGGGGTACAATGAGCAGTTCTTC. Amino acids: CASSQDAGYNEQFF.

The chain joins TRBV5-1 to TRBJ2-1; 8 bases agree with TRBD1. The V segment lost 0 bases and the J segment 7 bases; nucleotides outside the gene matches: 6. This CDR3 spans 15 amino acids. The germline CDR1 and CDR2 sequences are SGHRS and YFSETQ. The CDR3 reads CASSLAGRGPNEQFF. The DNA for the CDR3 is TGCGCCAGCAGCTTGGCCGGCAGGGGGCCAAATGAGCAGTTCTTC.

The V gene is TRBV27, the J gene TRBJ1-3; D unresolved. Trimming removed 0 bases from V and 3 bases from J, with 9 bases in between. CDR1 MNHEY and CDR2 SMNVEV come from the germline V gene (reference sequence). The CDR3 spans 15 residues. The CDR3 DNA sequence: TGTGCCAGCAGTTTATCAGGGAGAGGTGGAAACACCATATATTTT. Protein: CASSLSGRGGNTIYF.

The rearrangement uses TRBV11-3 and TRBJ1-5, with TRBD1 as a possible D gene (5 bases). Trimming removed 6 bases at V and 7 bases at J, with 25 bases between. The length of the CDR3 is 17 residues. Germline V CDR1 and CDR2: SGHNT, YENEEA. CDR3 sequence: CASSPPPIRGEGQPQHF. The CDR3 DNA follows: TGTGCCAGCAGTCCACCCCCAATCCGGGGGGAAGGACAGCCCCAGCATTTT.

The chain couples TRBV11-3 to TRBJ2-1, with a tentative D call TRBD1 (5 bases). With 5 bases removed from V and 9 bases from J, the gap between germline ends came to 8 bases. CDR1 is SGHNT and CDR2 is YENEEA in the germline V gene. This CDR3 is 11 amino acids long. The CDR3 reads CASSQGVEQFF. DNA for the CDR3: TGTGCCAGCAGCCAAGGGGTTGAGCAGTTCTTC.

V and J are TRBV7-2 and TRBJ1-5; 7 nucleotides agree with TRBD1. CDR1 and CDR2 (germline): SGHTA, FQGNSA. With 2 bases clipped from V and 7 bases from J, the junction kept 5 bases outside the gene matches. CDR3 length: 14 amino acids. The CDR3 nucleotides are TGTGCCAGCAGCTTAAGACAGGGAAACCAGCCCCAGCATTTT. It yields the protein CASSLRQGNQPQHF.

The rearrangement uses TRBV10-3 and TRBJ2-1, with TRBD1 matching over 12 bases. Germline values: CDR1 ENHRY, CDR2 SYGVKD. The CDR3 is 15 amino acids. The V and J ends lost 3 bases and 8 bases, in that order; junction bases with no gene match: 5. CDR3 in amino acids: CAISDRDRGHDEQFF. CDR3 DNA sequence: TGTGCCATCAGTGACCGGGACAGGGGGCATGATGAGCAGTTCTTC.

In its sample, this clone was seen a few times. This rearrangement joins TRBV7-9 to TRBJ2-1; 7 nucleotides match TRBD2. Trimming cost V 5 bases and J 12 bases; bases outside gene matches: 10. The CDR3 is 13 amino acids. Germline values: CDR1 SEHNR, CDR2 FQNEAQ (reference sequence). The CDR3 sequence: CASSREWEGRQFF. The CDR3 nucleotides read TGTGCCAGCAGCAGAGAGTGGGAGGGCCGGCAGTTCTTC.

CDR3 sequence reads: CASSLEAGGSQPQHF. In nucleotides, the CDR3 is TGTGCCAGCAGCTTGGAGGCAGGGGGCAGTCAGCCCCAGCATTTT. The rearrangement links TRBV5-5 to TRBJ1-5; 8 nucleotides align to TRBD1. The germline V gene has CDR1 SGHKS and CDR2 YYEKEE (reference sequence). The CDR3 is made up of 15 amino acids. Trimming at V came to 0 bases and at J to 6 bases, leaving 5 bases not matched to a gene.

This clone appeared a single time. The chain is built from TRBV29-1 and TRBJ2-1; D possibly corresponds to TRBD2 (6 bases). Germline V gene lookup returns CDR1 SQVTM and CDR2 ANQGSEA. V lost 7 bases and J 10 bases, leaving 11 bases between the germline ends. This CDR3 is 10 amino acids long. The CDR3 loop reads CSALAGEQFF. CDR3 nucleotide sequence: TGCAGCGCGCTCGCGGGAGAGCAGTTCTTC.

This clone was seen only a few times. The chain combines TRBV10-2 with TRBJ1-5, with D maybe TRBD1 (6 bases). V dropped 0 bases and J dropped 2 bases, with 11 bases sitting between them. From germline, CDR1 is WSHSY and CDR2 SAAADI. The CDR3 has 16 residues. In DNA, the CDR3 is TGCGCCAGCAGTGAGTCCTCAGGGGTGGGCAATCAGCCCCAGCATTTT. It translates to CASSESSGVGNQPQHF.

This clone was seen a single time. The chain links TRBV28 to TRBJ1-2; TRBD1 matches 11 bases. Germline CDR1 and CDR2: MDHEN and SYDVKM. The CDR3 covers 17 residues. The trim removed 8 bases at V and 3 bases at J, leaving 14 bases unmatched. CDR3 nucleotide sequence: TGTGCCAGCGGACTCGGGACAGGGGGAGGAGGTCACTATGGCTACACCTTC. Amino acids: CASGLGTGGGGHYGYTF.